This TCR beta chain was identified in a study of blood T cell repertoires in COVID-19. Study-level background: The origin of the acute and convalescent COVID-19 samples was the United States, Italy and Spain. PBMCs, B-cell-depleted T cells, or T cells provided the cDNA or gDNA that made up the material.

Germline values: CDR1 MNHNS, CDR2 SASEGT. CDR3 size: 13 residues. V lost 2 bases and J 8 bases, leaving 9 bases between the germline ends. Only in-frame clones appear in the TCRdb table, and some are missing; sequencing was by immunoSEQ multiplex PCR. The sample holds 150,000 to 200,000 clones; roughly four fifths are singletons and the top ten take 22%. The rearrangement links TRBV6-1 to TRBJ1-4; D is unclear. The sample consisted of peripheral blood. The origin of this receptor is a woman older than 75 with acute or convalescent COVID-19. The CDR3: CASSESFEEKLFF. CDR3 in DNA: TGTGCCAGCAGTGAAAGCTTTGAGGAAAAACTGTTTTTT.